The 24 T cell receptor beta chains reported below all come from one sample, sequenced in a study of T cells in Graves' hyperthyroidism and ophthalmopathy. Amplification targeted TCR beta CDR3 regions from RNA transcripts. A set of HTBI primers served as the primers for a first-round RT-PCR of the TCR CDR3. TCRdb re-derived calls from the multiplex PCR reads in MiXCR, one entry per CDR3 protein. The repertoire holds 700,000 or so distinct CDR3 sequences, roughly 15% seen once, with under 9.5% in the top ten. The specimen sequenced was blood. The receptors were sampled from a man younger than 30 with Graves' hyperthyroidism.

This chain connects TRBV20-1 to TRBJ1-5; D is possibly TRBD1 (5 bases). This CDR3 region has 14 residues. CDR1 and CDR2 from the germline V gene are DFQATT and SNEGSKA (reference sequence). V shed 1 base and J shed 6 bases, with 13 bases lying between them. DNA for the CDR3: TGCAGTGCTAGAGGGGGGGGGGGTGGTCAGCCCCAGCATTTT. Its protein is CSARGGGGGQPQHF.

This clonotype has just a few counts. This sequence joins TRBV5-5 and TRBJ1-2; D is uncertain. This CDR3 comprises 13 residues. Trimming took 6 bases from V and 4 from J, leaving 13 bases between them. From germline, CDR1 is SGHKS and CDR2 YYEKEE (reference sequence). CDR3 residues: CASTPRSGYGYTF. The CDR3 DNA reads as TGTGCCAGCACCCCGCGGAGTGGCTATGGCTACACCTTC.

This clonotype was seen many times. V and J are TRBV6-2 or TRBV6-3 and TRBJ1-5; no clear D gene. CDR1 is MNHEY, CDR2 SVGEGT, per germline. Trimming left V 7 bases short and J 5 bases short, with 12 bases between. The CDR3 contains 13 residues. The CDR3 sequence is CASMVARYQPQHF. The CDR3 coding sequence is TGTGCCAGCATGGTGGCCCGTTATCAGCCCCAGCATTTT.

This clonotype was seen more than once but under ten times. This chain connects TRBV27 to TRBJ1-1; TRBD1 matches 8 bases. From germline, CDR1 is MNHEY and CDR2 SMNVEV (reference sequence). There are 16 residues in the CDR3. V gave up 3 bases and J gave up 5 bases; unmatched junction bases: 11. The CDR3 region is CASSFSPRTGPTEAFF. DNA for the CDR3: TGTGCCAGCAGTTTCTCCCCCCGGACAGGGCCTACTGAAGCTTTCTTT.

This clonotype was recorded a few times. CDR3 loop: CASSQVSGLAGDEQFF. The CDR3 bases are TGCGCCAGCAGCCAAGTATCGGGACTAGCGGGCGATGAGCAGTTCTTC. The rearrangement uses TRBV4-1 and TRBJ2-1, with 12 bases fitting TRBD2. The CDR3 extends over 16 amino acids. Germline CDR1 is MGHRA and CDR2 is YSYEKL. The V and J ends lost 1 base and 8 bases, in that order; junction bases with no gene match: 6.

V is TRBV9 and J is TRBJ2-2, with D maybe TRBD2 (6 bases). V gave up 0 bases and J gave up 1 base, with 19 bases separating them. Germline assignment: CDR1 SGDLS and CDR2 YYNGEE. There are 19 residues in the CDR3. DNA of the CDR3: TGTGCCAGCAGCGTAGATGGTTGGGCGGGGCTCAGGAACACCGGGGAGCTGTTTTTT. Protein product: CASSVDGWAGLRNTGELFF.

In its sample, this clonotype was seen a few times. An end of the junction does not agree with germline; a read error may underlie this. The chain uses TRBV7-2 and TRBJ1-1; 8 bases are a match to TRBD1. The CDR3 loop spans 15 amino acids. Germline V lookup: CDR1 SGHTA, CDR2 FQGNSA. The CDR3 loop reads CASSEQTGVGTEAFF. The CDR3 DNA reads TGTGCCAGCAGCGAACAGACAGGGGTTGGCACTGAGGCTTTCTTT.

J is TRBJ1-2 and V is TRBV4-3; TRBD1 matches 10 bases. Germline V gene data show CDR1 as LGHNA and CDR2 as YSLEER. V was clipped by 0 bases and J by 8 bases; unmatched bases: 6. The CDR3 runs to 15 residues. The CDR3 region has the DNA TGCGCCAGCAGCCAAGATGCAGGGACAGGGGACGGCTACACCTTC. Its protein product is CASSQDAGTGDGYTF.

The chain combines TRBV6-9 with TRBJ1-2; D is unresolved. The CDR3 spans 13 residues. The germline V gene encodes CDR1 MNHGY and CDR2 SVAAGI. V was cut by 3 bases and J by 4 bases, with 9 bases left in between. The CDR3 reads CASSYERTYGYTF. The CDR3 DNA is TGTGCCAGCAGTTACGAGCGGACCTATGGCTACACCTTC.

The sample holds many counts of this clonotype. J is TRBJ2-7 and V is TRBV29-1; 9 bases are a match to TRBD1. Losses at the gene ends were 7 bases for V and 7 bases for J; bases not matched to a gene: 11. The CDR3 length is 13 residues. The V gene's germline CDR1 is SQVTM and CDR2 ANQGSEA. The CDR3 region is CSAGGHRGHEQYF. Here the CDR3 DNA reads TGCAGCGCCGGGGGCCACAGGGGGCATGAGCAGTACTTC.

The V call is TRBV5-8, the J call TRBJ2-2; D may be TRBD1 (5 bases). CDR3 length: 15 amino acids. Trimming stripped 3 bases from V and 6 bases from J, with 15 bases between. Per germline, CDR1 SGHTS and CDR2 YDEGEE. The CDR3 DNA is TGTGCCAGCAGCTACCTCAGGGATCGGGCCGGGGAGCTGTTTTTT. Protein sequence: CASSYLRDRAGELFF. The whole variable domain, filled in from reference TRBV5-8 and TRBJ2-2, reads EAGVTQSPTHLIKTRGQQATLRCSPISGHTSVYWYQQALGLGLQFLLWYDEGEERNRGNFPPRFSGRQFPNYSSELNVNALELEDSALYLCASSYLRDRAGELFFGEGSRLTVL.

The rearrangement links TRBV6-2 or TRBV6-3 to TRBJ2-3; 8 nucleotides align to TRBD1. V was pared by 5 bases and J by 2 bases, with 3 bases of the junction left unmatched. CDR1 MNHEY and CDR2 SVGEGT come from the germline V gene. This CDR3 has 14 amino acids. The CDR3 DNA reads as TGTGCCAGCAGTCGGGACAGGTTCACAGATACGCAGTATTTT. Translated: CASSRDRFTDTQYF.

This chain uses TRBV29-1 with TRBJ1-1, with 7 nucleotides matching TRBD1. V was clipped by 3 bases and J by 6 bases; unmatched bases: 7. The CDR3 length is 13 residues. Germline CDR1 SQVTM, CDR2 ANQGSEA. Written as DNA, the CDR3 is TGCAGCGTTGAGGACAGGCGTACGGCTGAAGCTTTCTTT. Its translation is CSVEDRRTAEAFF.

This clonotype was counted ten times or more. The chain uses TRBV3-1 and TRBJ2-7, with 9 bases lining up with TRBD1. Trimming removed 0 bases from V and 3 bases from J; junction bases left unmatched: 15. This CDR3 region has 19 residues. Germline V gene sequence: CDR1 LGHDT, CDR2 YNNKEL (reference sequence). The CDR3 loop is CASSQDTGGWGTGFYEQYF. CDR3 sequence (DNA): TGTGCCAGCAGCCAAGATACCGGTGGATGGGGGACAGGGTTCTACGAGCAGTACTTC.

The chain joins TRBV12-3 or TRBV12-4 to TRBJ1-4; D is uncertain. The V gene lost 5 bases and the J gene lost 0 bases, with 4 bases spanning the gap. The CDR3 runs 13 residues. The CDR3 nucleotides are TGTGCCAGCAGTCATACAACTAATGAAAAACTGTTTTTT. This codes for CASSHTTNEKLFF.

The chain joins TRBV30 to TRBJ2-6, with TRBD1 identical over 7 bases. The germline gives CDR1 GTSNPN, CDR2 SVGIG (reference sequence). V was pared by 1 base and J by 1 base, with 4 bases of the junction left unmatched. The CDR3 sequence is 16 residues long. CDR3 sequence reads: CAWSGQGPSGANVLTF. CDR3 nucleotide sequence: TGTGCCTGGAGTGGACAGGGACCATCTGGGGCCAACGTCCTGACTTTC.

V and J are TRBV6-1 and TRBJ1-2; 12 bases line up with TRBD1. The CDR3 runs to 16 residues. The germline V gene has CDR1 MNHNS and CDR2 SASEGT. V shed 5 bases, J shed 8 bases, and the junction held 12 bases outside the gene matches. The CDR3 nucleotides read TGTGCCAGCAGTCATGGCGGGGACAGGGGGCGGAGAGGCTACACCTTC. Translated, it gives CASSHGGDRGRRGYTF.

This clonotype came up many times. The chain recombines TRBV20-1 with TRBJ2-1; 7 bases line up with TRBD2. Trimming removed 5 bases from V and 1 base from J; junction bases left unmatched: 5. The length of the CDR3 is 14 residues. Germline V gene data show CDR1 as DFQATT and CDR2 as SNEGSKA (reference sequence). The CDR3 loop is CSARSGKSYNEQFF. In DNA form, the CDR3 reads TGCAGTGCTCGGAGCGGGAAGTCCTACAATGAGCAGTTCTTC.

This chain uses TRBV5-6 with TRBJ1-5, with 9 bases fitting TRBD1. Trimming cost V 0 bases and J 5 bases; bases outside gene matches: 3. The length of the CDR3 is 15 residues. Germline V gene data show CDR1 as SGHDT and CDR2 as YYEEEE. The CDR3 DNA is TGTGCCAGCAGCTTGGCGGACAGGGGCGATCAGCCCCAGCATTTT. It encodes CASSLADRGDQPQHF.

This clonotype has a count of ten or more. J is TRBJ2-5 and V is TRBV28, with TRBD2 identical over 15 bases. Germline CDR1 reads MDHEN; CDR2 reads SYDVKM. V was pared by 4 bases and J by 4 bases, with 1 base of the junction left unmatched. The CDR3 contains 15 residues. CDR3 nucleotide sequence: TGTGCCAGCAGTTGGACTAGCGGGAGGGGAGAGACCCAGTACTTC. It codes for CASSWTSGRGETQYF.

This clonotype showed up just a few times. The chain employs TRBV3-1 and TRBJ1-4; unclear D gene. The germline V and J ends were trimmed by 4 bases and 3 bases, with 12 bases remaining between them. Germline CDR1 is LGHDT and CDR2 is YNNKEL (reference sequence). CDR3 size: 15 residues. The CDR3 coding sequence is TGTGCCAGCAGCCCAGAGGGTTCGGCTAATGAAAAACTGTTTTTT. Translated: CASSPEGSANEKLFF. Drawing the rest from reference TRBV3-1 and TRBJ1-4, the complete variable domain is DTAVSQTPKYLVTQMGNDKSIKCEQNLGHDTMYWYKQDSKKFLKIMFSYNNKELIINETVPNRFSPKSPDKAHLNLHINSLELGDSAVYFCASSPEGSANEKLFFGSGTQLSVL.

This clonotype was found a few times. CDR3 region: CAWRTGVRSEQYF. The DNA of the CDR3 is TGTGCCTGGAGGACGGGAGTTCGGAGCGAGCAGTACTTC. V gene TRBV30 combines with J gene TRBJ2-7; D might be TRBD2 (6 bases). The CDR3 covers 13 residues. Germline CDR1 GTSNPN, CDR2 SVGIG (reference sequence). V gave up 3 bases and J gave up 6 bases, with 15 bases separating them.

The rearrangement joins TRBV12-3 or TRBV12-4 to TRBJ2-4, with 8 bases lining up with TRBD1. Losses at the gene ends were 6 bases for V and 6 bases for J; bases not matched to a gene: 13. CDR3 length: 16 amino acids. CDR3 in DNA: TGTGCCAGCAGCCAGGACAGGGATGGGTACGGAAACATTCAGTACTTC. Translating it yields CASSQDRDGYGNIQYF.

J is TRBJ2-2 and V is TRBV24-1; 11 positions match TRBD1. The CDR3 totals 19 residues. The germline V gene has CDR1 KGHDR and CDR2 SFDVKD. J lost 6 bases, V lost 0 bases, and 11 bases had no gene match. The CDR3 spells CATSDLLSPGQGDPGELFF. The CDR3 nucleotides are TGTGCCACCAGTGATTTGCTTAGTCCGGGACAGGGGGATCCCGGGGAGCTGTTTTTT.